In this sample, the clone carrying this T cell receptor beta chain turned up a few times. This CDR3 has 14 residues. Trimming removed 8 bases at V and 5 bases at J, with 19 bases between. This sample is part of a study of T-cell reconstitution after alpha-beta-depleted transplantation in children. Unique molecular identifiers were incorporated during preparation of the TCRbeta library. TCRdb re-analysed the PCR reads in MiXCR, keeping a single row per CDR3 protein. In the table there are about 900,000 distinct CDR3 sequences, roughly 31% of which are singletons. The source material was PBMCs, mostly from graft donor cells, sampled 360 days after TCRalphabeta/CD19-depleted stem cell transplant. The clonotype comes from a boy younger than two who had a stem cell transplant for SCID, so the T cells may come from the graft donor. The chain combines TRBV12-3 or TRBV12-4 with TRBJ2-7; D tentatively reads TRBD1 or TRBD2 (5 bases each). CDR3 amino acids: CASRGWGRGHEQYF. The CDR3 DNA reads TGTGCCAGCCGCGGATGGGGGAGAGGCCACGAGCAGTACTTC.